A single sample gave rise to the 14 T cell receptor beta chains below, sequenced in a study of blood T cell repertoires in COVID-19. Libraries were prepared by immunoSEQ multiplex PCR; TCRdb keeps only in-frame clonotypes and omits some of them. The sample holds some 200,000 clones, around 87% seen once. Sequences were obtained from peripheral blood. The receptor source for this set is a man younger than 35 with active or convalescent COVID-19.

On this clone: The identical CDR3 is also encoded by other nucleotide sequences in the sample. The chain links TRBV6-5 to TRBJ1-1; the D gene is possibly TRBD1 (5 bases). Looked up from germline, CDR1 is MNHEY and CDR2 is SVGAGI. V was clipped by 4 bases and J by 2 bases, with 11 bases between them. CDR3 length: 14 amino acids. The CDR3 DNA reads as TGTGCCAGCAGTTCCACGGGGGGTAACACTGAAGCTTTCTTT. Its protein product is CASSSTGGNTEAFF.

The chain couples TRBV7-9 to TRBJ2-1, with TRBD1 identical over 7 bases. The trim removed 5 bases at V and 5 bases at J, leaving 12 bases unmatched. The CDR3 has 16 residues. Germline CDR1 SEHNR, CDR2 FQNEAQ (reference sequence). Written as DNA, the CDR3 is TGTGCCAGCAGCCTACTGGGACAGTCCCTGGACAATGAGCAGTTCTTC. Protein: CASSLLGQSLDNEQFF.

The J gene is TRBJ1-1, the V gene TRBV18, with D unresolved. This CDR3 comprises 15 residues. Germline V gives CDR1 KGHSH, CDR2 LQKENI. V lost 0 bases and J lost 6, with 14 bases in between. CDR3 nucleotides: TGTGCCAGCTCACCACCATCAGGAATGATGCCTGAAGCTTTCTTT. Its protein is CASSPPSGMMPEAFF.

The chain combines TRBV10-3 with TRBJ2-7; 7 positions agree with TRBD1. Germline V CDR1 and CDR2: ENHRY, SYGVKD. Germline trimming cut 3 bases from V and 3 bases from J; bases unmatched to any gene: 8. This CDR3 has 15 amino acids. CDR3 DNA: TGTGCCATCAGTGATTATCGACAGGGACGCTACGAGCAGTACTTC. This codes for CAISDYRQGRYEQYF.

J is TRBJ2-7 and V is TRBV5-1; D not certain. Trimming stripped 0 bases from V and 6 bases from J, with 13 bases between. This CDR3 contains 14 residues. CDR1 SGHRS and CDR2 YFSETQ come from the germline V gene. The CDR3 spells CASSLGYTTAEQYF. In DNA form, the CDR3 reads TGCGCCAGCAGCTTGGGGTACACCACCGCCGAGCAGTACTTC.

The chain uses TRBV7-9 and TRBJ1-1, with 7 bases fitting TRBD1. Germline CDR1 reads SEHNR; CDR2 reads FQNEAQ (reference sequence). The CDR3 has 14 amino acids. V shed 6 bases and J 1 base; nucleotides not matched to a gene: 5. In DNA form, the CDR3 reads TGTGCCAGCAGAAACAGGGGCCAGAACACTGAAGCTTTCTTT. Protein sequence: CASRNRGQNTEAFF.

The rearrangement uses TRBV5-8 and TRBJ1-5, with 7 bases fitting TRBD1. Per the germline V gene, CDR1 is SGHTS and CDR2 is YDEGEE. V lost 3 bases to trimming and J lost 4 bases; unmatched junction nucleotides: 7. The CDR3 length is 15 residues. CDR3 nucleotides: TGTGCCAGCAGCTCCGGGACAGCGAAAAATCAGCCCCAGCATTTT. Translation gives CASSSGTAKNQPQHF.

The chain employs TRBV2 and TRBJ1-5; tentative D call: TRBD1 (6 bases). This CDR3 is built from 14 residues. Trimming stripped 8 bases from V and 7 bases from J, with 18 bases between. Germline assignment: CDR1 SNHLY and CDR2 FYNNEI. CDR3 in amino acids: CASGPGTGPQPQHF. Written as DNA, the CDR3 is TGTGCCAGCGGGCCCGGTACAGGGCCCCAGCCCCAGCATTTT.

The chain employs TRBV30 and TRBJ1-6, with TRBD1 identical over 11 bases. This CDR3 is 15 amino acids long. J gave up 10 bases and V 3 bases, and 8 bases lay outside the gene matches. Germline V gives CDR1 GTSNPN, CDR2 SVGIG (reference sequence). CDR3 in amino acids: CAWRPGQGAQSPLHF. In DNA form, the CDR3 reads TGTGCCTGGAGGCCCGGACAGGGGGCTCAATCACCCCTCCACTTT.

This sequence joins TRBV24-1 and TRBJ1-5, with D unclear. V lost 3 bases, J lost 6 bases, and 11 bases lay in between. The CDR3 consists of 14 residues. Germline CDR1 is KGHDR and CDR2 is SFDVKD. The CDR3 loop reads CATSDDTGVQPQHF. The CDR3 region has the DNA TGTGCCACCAGTGATGACACCGGGGTTCAGCCCCAGCATTTT.

V and J are TRBV6-5 and TRBJ1-3; D is unclear. The CDR3 totals 15 residues. From germline, CDR1 is MNHEY and CDR2 SVGAGI. Trimming took 2 bases from V and 0 from J, leaving 8 bases between them. CDR3 sequence (DNA): TGTGCCAGCAGTTACGGCGGTCTCTCTGGAAACACCATATATTTT. Its translation: CASSYGGLSGNTIYF.

This clone was found once. The chain carries TRBV19 and TRBJ2-5, with a tentative D call TRBD2 (6 bases). Per germline, CDR1 LNHDA and CDR2 SQIVND (reference sequence). Between the trimmed V and J ends, which lost 6 bases and 5 bases, there was a span of 16 bases. This CDR3 has 14 residues. CDR3 loop: CASSTRGSPETQYF. CDR3 nucleotides: TGTGCCAGTAGCACCCGGGGGTCACCGGAGACCCAGTACTTC. The whole variable domain, remainder taken from reference TRBV19 and TRBJ2-5, is DGGITQSPKYLFRKEGQNVTLSCEQNLNHDAMYWYRQDPGQGLRLIYYSQIVNDFQKGDIAEGYSVSREKKESFPLTVTSAQKNPTAFYLCASSTRGSPETQYFGPGTRLLVL.

The rearrangement joins TRBV23-1 to TRBJ1-1; TRBD1 matches 7 bases. TRBV23-1 is noted as an ORF with a role that remains uncertain. Trimming cost V 11 bases and J 2 bases; bases outside gene matches: 20. The CDR3 sequence is 17 residues long. The CDR3 bases are TGCGCCGGACCCTTCGGGATTCCCGGGACAGCAAACACTGAAGCTTTCTTT. Protein: CAGPFGIPGTANTEAFF.

This sequence joins TRBV9 and TRBJ1-2; D perhaps matches TRBD1 (5 bases). In germline, CDR1 is SGDLS, CDR2 YYNGEE. This CDR3 has 15 residues. Trimming shortened V by 0 bases and J by 4 bases, and 13 bases separated the two germline ends. The chain's CDR3 is CASSVETRGIYGYTF. The CDR3 DNA reads TGTGCCAGCAGCGTAGAGACGCGGGGGATCTATGGCTACACCTTC.